Included here is one T cell receptor beta chain sequence, with context. Replicate PCRs run on unsorted PBMC used 300 ng DNA, which was 31,000 or so T cell genomes. Profiled with immunoSEQ multiplex PCR; TCRdb holds only in-frame clones, not every one. The table lists about 520,000 clones, 78% of them singletons. Donors had no recently reported acute infections or vaccinations and were HIV-negative. Approximately 100 million PBMCs per unsorted sample were used for genomic DNA. The data derive from a study of shared clonotypes between healthy human individuals. The source is a woman aged 40 to 50 in good health. Some clones in this sample may be carry-over from other donors' samples. Sequencing was performed on PBMCs.

CDR3: CSGVESYNEQFF. CDR3 bases: TGCAGCGGGGTGGAGTCCTACAATGAGCAGTTCTTC. This chain connects TRBV29-1 to TRBJ2-1; D unresolved. Germline CDR1 SQVTM, CDR2 ANQGSEA. V lost 7 bases, J lost 1 base, and 8 bases lay in between. CDR3 length: 12 amino acids.